Listed below are T cell receptor beta chains from one sample, sequenced in a study of T cells after posttransplantation cyclophosphamide. Generated by immunoSEQ multiplex PCR, the TCRdb table keeps only in-frame clones and is missing some. The data show tens of thousands of clones, with approximately 92% seen just once and roughly 2.9% held by the top ten. The sequenced material came from PBMCs. These receptors all stem from a woman in her twenties or thirties in good health and a related stem cell transplant donor. CDR3s include the opening cysteine and the closing phenylalanine or tryptophan. Fields, in order: CDR3 DNA, CDR3 protein, D gene, J gene, clone size, V gene. D genes are given only for firm matches. Expanded clones are given a class, and other clones once, few, many or no size at all.

TGTGCCAGCAGTTTATCGTCCCGAGGCCTGACCTACGAGCAGTACTTC	CASSLSSRGLTYEQYF	NA	TRBJ2-7	NA	TRBV27
TGTGCCAGCACGACAGGGCCCCCTGGCTACACCTTC	CASTTGPPGYTF	TRBD1	TRBJ1-2	NA	TRBV2
TGCGCCAGCAGTGAGCAGGGGGCGCGGACTGAAGCTTTCTTT	CASSEQGARTEAFF	TRBD1	TRBJ1-1	once	TRBV10-2
TGTGCCAGCAGCCCTCGGCTAGCGGGGGCCACCTACGAGCAGTACTTC	CASSPRLAGATYEQYF	TRBD2	TRBJ2-7	NA	TRBV9
TGCGCCAGCAGCCAAGATGACCTCGCGGGGGGAAGGTATGAGCAGTTCTTC	CASSQDDLAGGRYEQFF	TRBD2	TRBJ2-1	NA	TRBV4-3
TGCGCCAGCAGCCAAAGGGGGACTCTTAACACTGAAGCTTTCTTT	CASSQRGTLNTEAFF	NA	TRBJ1-1	NA	TRBV4-3
TGTGCCAGTAGACAGGGGCGGGCCACTGAAGCTTTCTTT	CASRQGRATEAFF	TRBD1	TRBJ1-1	NA	TRBV19
TGTGCCAGCAGCCAAGTTCCTAAGGGACAATACAATGAGCAGTTCTTC	CASSQVPKGQYNEQFF	NA	TRBJ2-1	once	TRBV4-2
TGTGCCAGCCGCCCGACTCTCACCGGGGAGCTGTTTTTT	CASRPTLTGELFF	NA	TRBJ2-2	NA	TRBV7-7
TGCGCCAGCAGAATGGGGGTTGACCAGTACTTC	CASRMGVDQYF	NA	TRBJ2-5	NA	TRBV5-1
TGTGCCAGTAGTGAGCAGGGTGGTGAAGCTTTCTTT	CASSEQGGEAFF	NA	TRBJ1-1	NA	TRBV19
TGTGCCAGCAGCTTAGAACGGGGAAGCCCTAACTATGGCTACACCTTC	CASSLERGSPNYGYTF	NA	TRBJ1-2	NA	TRBV11-2
TGTGCCAGCAGCCCAACAGGGGCGGCAGGAGAGACCCAGTACTTC	CASSPTGAAGETQYF	TRBD1	TRBJ2-5	NA	TRBV7-3
TGTGCCAGCAGCTTAGAAGCTAGCGGGGTCTACGAGCAGTACTTC	CASSLEASGVYEQYF	TRBD2	TRBJ2-7	NA	TRBV7-2
TGTGCCAGCAGACTCAGTCGTGGCAGACAAAGCGGCAATCAGCCCCAGCATTTT	CASRLSRGRQSGNQPQHF	NA	TRBJ1-5	NA	TRBV13
TGTGCCAGCAGCTTAGTGGCGGGGGATCCCTACGAGCAGTACTTC	CASSLVAGDPYEQYF	TRBD2	TRBJ2-7	NA	TRBV7-2
TGTGCCAGCAGCCCCATGCCAGGTGGCACAGATACGCAGTATTTT	CASSPMPGGTDTQYF	NA	TRBJ2-3	NA	TRBV4-2
TGTGCCAGCAGCTTAGATTTTACCTATGGCTACACCTTC	CASSLDFTYGYTF	NA	TRBJ1-2	NA	TRBV5-6
TGTGCCAGCAGAGGAGGGACTGGGTACACTGAAGCTTTCTTT	CASRGGTGYTEAFF	NA	TRBJ1-1	few	TRBV5-4
TGCGCCAGCAGCGCGCAGGCGGCGTGGTCAGCTGATAACATTCAGTACTTC	CASSAQAAWSADNIQYF	NA	TRBJ2-4	NA	TRBV5-1
TGTGCCAGTAGTATAGAGCTAGCAGCCACAGATACGCAGTATTTT	CASSIELAATDTQYF	NA	TRBJ2-3	NA	TRBV19
TGTGCCAGCAGCGCACATACTAGCGGGCGTACGACGGAGCAGTTCTTC	CASSAHTSGRTTEQFF	TRBD2	TRBJ2-1	NA	TRBV9
TGTGCCAGCAGTGAGGCTAGCGGGGGACAAGAGACCCAGTACTTC	CASSEASGGQETQYF	TRBD2	TRBJ2-5	NA	TRBV6-4
TGCGCCAGCAGCCAATCCCGACTAGCGGGGTATACGCAGTATTTT	CASSQSRLAGYTQYF	TRBD2	TRBJ2-3	NA	TRBV4-3
TGTGCCATCAGTGCGGGACTAGCGGGCACAGATACGCAGTATTTT	CAISAGLAGTDTQYF	TRBD2	TRBJ2-3	NA	TRBV10-3
TGTGCCAGCAGCTTAGGCAGTCCTAGCACAGATACGCAGTATTTT	CASSLGSPSTDTQYF	NA	TRBJ2-3	NA	TRBV7-9
TGTGCCACCAGTCAGGGACAGCCCACAGATACGCAGTATTTT	CATSQGQPTDTQYF	TRBD1	TRBJ2-3	NA	TRBV15
TGTGCCAGCAGCCCACGCGGAGGTGGGGTCGGGGAGCTGTTTTTT	CASSPRGGGVGELFF	NA	TRBJ2-2	NA	TRBV2
TGTGCCAGCAGCCAAGGCTGGGCAGGGTGGGGCTACGAGCAGTACTTC	CASSQGWAGWGYEQYF	NA	TRBJ2-7	NA	TRBV14
TGTGCCAGCAGCGTAGATGATCCGGGGAGGAATTCACCCCTCCACTTT	CASSVDDPGRNSPLHF	NA	TRBJ1-6	few	TRBV9
TGCGCCAGCAGCCCGGGGGGCGTATCTCCCTCCTACAATGAGCAGTTCTTC	CASSPGGVSPSYNEQFF	NA	TRBJ2-1	NA	TRBV4-3
TGTGCCAGCAGCGTACAAGTGAACACTGAAGCTTTCTTT	CASSVQVNTEAFF	NA	TRBJ1-1	once	TRBV9
TGTGCCAGCAGAACCGGGACAGGGATATACTACGAGCAGTACTTC	CASRTGTGIYYEQYF	TRBD1	TRBJ2-7	NA	TRBV27
TGCGCCAGCAGCGAAAGCGACGGACTAACCACCGGGGAGCTGTTTTTT	CASSESDGLTTGELFF	NA	TRBJ2-2	few	TRBV4-3
TGTGCCAGCAGCCCAGGGGACTATGGCTACACCTTC	CASSPGDYGYTF	NA	TRBJ1-2	NA	TRBV7-9
TGTGCCAGCAGCTCGGGACTAGAAGCCTACAATGAGCAGTTCTTC	CASSSGLEAYNEQFF	TRBD2	TRBJ2-1	NA	TRBV6-1
TGCGCCAGCAGCTTGATGGACGCCCGGCAAGAGACCCAGTACTTC	CASSLMDARQETQYF	NA	TRBJ2-5	once	TRBV5-1